This T cell receptor beta chain emerged from a study of blood T cell repertoires in COVID-19. For the study at large: Some COVID-19 samples were acute and others convalescent; all came from the United States, Italy and Spain.

In the original workflow: Amplification from reference gene primers served as the basis for estimated nucleated cell counts. The repertoire was sequenced with immunoSEQ multiplex PCR; TCRdb's copy has only in-frame clones and lacks some. That table is the source of V, J and clone size, and D and trimming were worked out from the DNA. The sample gives about 200,000 clones, nearly 90% of which show up once; roughly 21% is in the top ten. This CDR3 has 16 residues. From germline, CDR1 is MNHNY and CDR2 SVGAGI (reference sequence). Trimming took 5 bases from V and 6 from J, leaving 20 bases between them.

V is TRBV6-6 and J is TRBJ1-5, with no clear D. The clonotype comes from a man between 60 and 75 years old with active or convalescent COVID-19. The specimen was peripheral blood. CDR3 amino acids: CASSAGGRRLGQPQHF. The CDR3 DNA follows: TGTGCCAGCAGTGCGGGCGGCAGACGGTTGGGTCAGCCCCAGCATTTT.